The 13 T cell receptor beta chains in this list originate from one sample, sequenced in a study of blood T cell repertoires in COVID-19. Sequencing used immunoSEQ multiplex PCR; TCRdb keeps in-frame clones, though not all of them. In the table there are more than 90,000 clones, approximately 78% of which are singletons. Material for sequencing was peripheral blood. The receptors here all came from a man between 65 and 85 years old with acute or convalescent COVID-19.

V gene TRBV7-3 combines with J gene TRBJ2-2; maybe TRBD2 (5 bases). CDR3 length: 16 residues. The V end lost 1 base, the J end lost 6 bases, and 15 bases lay between the germline ends. CDR1 and CDR2 (germline): SGHTA, FQGTGA. The CDR3 loop reads CASSLNPTRIPGELFF. DNA for the CDR3: TGTGCCAGCAGCTTAAATCCAACTAGGATCCCCGGGGAGCTGTTTTTT.

The rearrangement uses TRBV10-3 and TRBJ2-7; possibly TRBD1 for D (6 bases). Trimming pared 3 bases from V and 4 bases from J, leaving 10 bases between. Germline lookup yields CDR1 ENHRY and CDR2 SYGVKD. The CDR3 loop spans 13 amino acids. CDR3: CAISEGGDYEQYF. CDR3 DNA: TGTGCCATCAGTGAAGGGGGAGATTACGAGCAGTACTTC.

As concerns this clone: An end of the junction differs from the germline gene, which may be a read error. The gene calls are TRBV28 and TRBJ1-1; D ambiguous. The CDR3 totals 8 residues. Per the germline V gene, CDR1 is MDHEN and CDR2 is SYDVKM. The CDR3 sequence is CASSPRDF. DNA of the CDR3: TGTGCCAGCAGTCCCCGAGACTTT. Full variable domain (outside the CDR3, taken from reference TRBV28 and TRBJ1-1): DVKVTQSSRYLVKRTGEKVFLECVQDMDHENMFWYRQDPGLGLRLIYFSYDVKMKEKGDIPEGYSVSREKKERFSLILESASTNQTSMYLCASSPRDFGQGTRLTVV.

V is TRBV18 and J is TRBJ1-3, with no clear D. Germline loops: CDR1 KGHSH, CDR2 LQKENI. This CDR3 has 16 amino acids. The V gene lost 3 bases and the J gene lost 0 bases, with 12 bases spanning the gap. CDR3 sequence (DNA): TGTGCCAGCTCACCTTTCTCTGGCCGCTCTGGAAACACCATATATTTT. Translated, it gives CASSPFSGRSGNTIYF.

The chain employs TRBV27 and TRBJ1-2, with a tentative D call TRBD1 (6 bases). V dropped 5 bases and J dropped 2 bases, with 9 bases sitting between them. Germline V gene lookup returns CDR1 MNHEY and CDR2 SMNVEV (reference sequence). CDR3 length equals 13 residues. The CDR3 nucleotides are TGTGCCAGCAGTAGGACAGAGAACTATGGCTACACCTTC. Its protein is CASSRTENYGYTF.

A few counts support this clone. V and J are TRBV7-2 and TRBJ1-6; 9 positions agree with TRBD1. Germline values: CDR1 SGHTA, CDR2 FQGNSA. V shed 5 bases and J 10 bases; nucleotides not matched to a gene: 6. The length of the CDR3 is 14 residues. The CDR3 reads CASSTRQGGSPLHF. DNA of the CDR3: TGTGCCAGCAGCACCCGACAGGGGGGATCACCCCTCCACTTT.

The V call is TRBV28, the J call TRBJ1-1; the D gene is possibly TRBD1 (5 bases). The germline CDR1 and CDR2 sequences are MDHEN and SYDVKM. The CDR3 runs to 15 residues. Deletions cut 6 bases from V and 4 bases from J, with 18 bases between. The CDR3 spells CASRPPEGAFTEAFF. In DNA form, the CDR3 reads TGTGCCAGCAGACCACCCGAAGGGGCGTTCACTGAAGCTTTCTTT.

The CDR3 DNA follows: TGTGCCAGCAGCTCCCCCCAGGACAGGGCGAGGACCGGGGAGCTGTTTTTT. Translating it yields CASSSPQDRARTGELFF. The chain links TRBV9 to TRBJ2-2; 8 bases are shared with TRBD1. The CDR3 is 17 residues long. V was pared by 4 bases and J by 5 bases, with 13 bases of the junction left unmatched. Per the germline V gene, CDR1 is SGDLS and CDR2 is YYNGEE.

CDR3 in DNA: TGTGCCAGCTCACAGGGACTTAACACCGGGGAGCTGTTTTTT. It translates to CASSQGLNTGELFF. The chain couples TRBV18 to TRBJ2-2, with D possibly being TRBD2 (6 bases). The V end was cut by 4 bases, the J end by 2 bases, with 8 bases between. Germline CDR1 reads KGHSH; CDR2 reads LQKENI. The CDR3 runs to 14 residues.

DNA for the CDR3: TGTGCCTGGAGTCGACTCCTAGGAAACACCATATATTTT. This translates into CAWSRLLGNTIYF. The chain recombines TRBV30 with TRBJ1-3; no reliable D call. This CDR3 has 13 residues. Germline V gene lookup returns CDR1 GTSNPN and CDR2 SVGIG (reference sequence). Trimming left V 2 bases short and J 4 bases short, with 9 bases between.

The chain combines TRBV19 with TRBJ2-4, with 10 bases aligning to TRBD2. CDR3 length: 12 amino acids. Germline V gene lookup returns CDR1 LNHDA and CDR2 SQIVND (reference sequence). V trimming: 5 bases; J trimming: 13 bases; junction bases outside the gene matches: 5. Here the CDR3 DNA reads TGTGCCAGTAGTTCCGGGACTAGCGCCCAGTACTTC. Its translation is CASSSGTSAQYF. Full variable domain (rest looked up from reference TRBV19 and TRBJ2-4): DGGITQSPKYLFRKEGQNVTLSCEQNLNHDAMYWYRQDPGQGLRLIYYSQIVNDFQKGDIAEGYSVSREKKESFPLTVTSAQKNPTAFYLCASSSGTSAQYFGAGTRLSVL.

The rearrangement links TRBV7-9 to TRBJ2-1; 7 bases agree with TRBD1. The CDR3 runs to 16 residues. Per the germline V gene, CDR1 is SEHNR and CDR2 is FQNEAQ (reference sequence). The J segment lost 5 bases and the V segment lost 4 bases, leaving 11 bases of the junction unmatched. For the CDR3, the DNA is TGTGCCAGCAGCTCAGGAACAGGGGCCCCCGACAATGAGCAGTTCTTC. It translates to CASSSGTGAPDNEQFF.

The rearrangement joins TRBV16 to TRBJ2-7; 12 nucleotides line up with TRBD2. Unmatched junction bases numbered 10, after V lost 0 bases and J lost 7 bases. Germline-derived CDR1 and CDR2 are KGHSY and FQNENV. The CDR3 length is 17 residues. CDR3 sequence: CASSQSHLAGGQWEQYF. CDR3 DNA: TGTGCCAGCAGCCAATCGCATCTAGCGGGAGGGCAATGGGAGCAGTACTTC.